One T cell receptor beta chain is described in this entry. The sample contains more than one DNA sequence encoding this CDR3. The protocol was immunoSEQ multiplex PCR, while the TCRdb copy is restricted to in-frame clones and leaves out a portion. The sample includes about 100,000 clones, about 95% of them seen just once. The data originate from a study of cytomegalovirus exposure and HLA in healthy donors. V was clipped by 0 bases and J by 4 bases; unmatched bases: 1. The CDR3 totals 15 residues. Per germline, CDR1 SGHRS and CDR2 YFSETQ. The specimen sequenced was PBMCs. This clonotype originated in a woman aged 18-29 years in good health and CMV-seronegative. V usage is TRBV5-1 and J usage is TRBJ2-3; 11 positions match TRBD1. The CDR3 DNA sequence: TGCGCCAGCAGCTTGGAGGGACAGGGGGCAGATACGCAGTATTTT. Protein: CASSLEGQGADTQYF.